This TCR beta chain appears in the sequencing data of a study of shared clonotypes between healthy human individuals. Whole-study results and caveats: Some clonotypes were shared by all four sorted-subset donors, while others were not shared. The non-shared ones had lower generation probabilities than the shared ones.

With regard to this clone: Its antigen remains unknown.

Clones were sequenced by immunoSEQ multiplex PCR, and TCRdb holds only the in-frame ones, with some missing. Among more than 400,000 clones listed, 95% to 97% were seen once. J lost 3 bases, V lost 5 bases, and 1 base had no gene match. CDR1 and CDR2 from the germline V gene are SGHRS and YFSETQ. This CDR3 comprises 13 residues. The rearrangement links TRBV5-1 to TRBJ1-3; 8 bases line up with TRBD1. This receptor was identified in a woman in her twenties or thirties in good health. Sequencing was performed on naive CD4+ T cells sorted from blood. Subset reported: CD45RA+ positively selected. CDR3 sequence: CASRQGDGNTIYF. In nucleotides, the CDR3 is TGCGCCAGCAGACAGGGGGATGGAAACACCATATATTTT.